Given below is one T cell receptor (beta chain) in context. These data belong to a study of blood T cell repertoires in COVID-19. The CDR3 contains 16 residues. With V trimmed by 4 bases and J by 1 base, 7 bases remained unmatched. Germline V gene lookup returns CDR1 LGHNA and CDR2 YNFKEQ. Original handling: Counts of nucleated cells, estimated from reference gene primer amplification, were obtained. This table comes from immunoSEQ multiplex PCR, and its TCRdb copy is limited to in-frame clones, with some not included. V and J calls and clone size come straight from that table; D and trimming were deduced from the DNA. The profile shows under 95,000 clones, roughly 85% of them singletons.

Sequences were obtained from peripheral blood. The V gene is TRBV4-2, the J gene TRBJ1-1; 9 bases match TRBD1. The origin of this receptor is a man in his fifties or sixties with active or convalescent COVID-19. The CDR3 region is CASSPHGQGRNTEAFF. The CDR3 coding sequence is TGTGCCAGCAGCCCCCACGGACAGGGGCGGAACACTGAAGCTTTCTTT.